These 31 T cell receptor beta chains were sequenced from one sample in a study of CD8 T cells in acute hepatitis C reinfection. The method was immunoSEQ multiplex PCR; TCRdb's version includes in-frame clones alone and lacks a portion of them. Of 3,900 or so clones in the sample, more than 35% were seen once. Time point meaning: acute HCV infection, within 168 days of estimated infection date. Sequencing of hepatitis C virus-specific cells was done ex vivo rather than after in vitro expansion. Study observations and caveats: TRBV04 and TRBV06 were preferentially used in all groups, not explained by naive pool overrepresentation.

Sequencing used HCV NS3-1073 tetramer-sorted CD8+ T cells from PBMCs, obtained during acute infection. Every receptor here comes from a man aged 25 to 45 with chronic hepatitis C.

The gene calls are TRBV11-2 and TRBJ2-5; D possibly corresponds to TRBD1 (5 bases). The CDR3 covers 15 residues. The V end was cut by 3 bases, the J end by 2 bases, with 13 bases between. The germline V gene has CDR1 SGHAT and CDR2 FQNNGV. For the CDR3, the DNA is TGTGCCAGCAGCTTGGAAAGACAGCTTCAAGAGACCCAGTACTTC. This codes for CASSLERQLQETQYF.

This clone turned up a few times. The CDR3 bases are TGTGCCAGCAGCCAAGAGGTTGGGGCCCCGGGACGGTGGCATTTT. Amino acids: CASSQEVGAPGRWHF. The V gene is TRBV4-2, the J gene TRBJ1-5, with D tentatively TRBD1 (5 bases). CDR1 is LGHNA and CDR2 is YNFKEQ in the germline V gene. The CDR3 has 15 residues. Deletions cut 0 bases from V and 15 bases from J, with 21 bases between.

The chain is built from TRBV4-3 and TRBJ1-1, with D maybe TRBD1 (5 bases). The CDR3 contains 13 residues. Trimming pared 0 bases from V and 6 bases from J, leaving 8 bases between. CDR1 is LGHNA, CDR2 YSLEER, per germline. CDR3 loop: CASSQEKGSEAFF. The CDR3 nucleotides read TGCGCCAGCAGCCAAGAAAAGGGGTCTGAAGCTTTCTTT.

The rearrangement joins TRBV6-6 to TRBJ1-4; D call uncertain. The germline CDR1 and CDR2 sequences are MNHNY and SVGAGI (reference sequence). V was cut by 2 bases and J by 6 bases, with 16 bases left in between. The CDR3 sequence is 16 residues long. The CDR3 nucleotides read TGTGCCAGCAGTTACCCAGTCCTAGGATTGGATGAAAAACTGTTTTTT. This gives the protein CASSYPVLGLDEKLFF.

A few counts support this clone. In DNA, the CDR3 is TGTGCCAGCAGCCAAGTCCCGGGACAGGGACATTACGAGCAGTACTTC. Its translation is CASSQVPGQGHYEQYF. The rearrangement uses TRBV4-2 and TRBJ2-7; 9 bases match TRBD1. Germline loops: CDR1 LGHNA, CDR2 YNFKEQ. The CDR3 has 16 amino acids. After removal of 1 base from V and 4 bases from J, the junction contained 8 bases not matched to a gene.

In its sample, this clone was seen a few times. Distinct nucleotide sequences in the sample also encode this CDR3. V and J are TRBV4-2 and TRBJ1-1; D call uncertain. The CDR3 covers 13 residues. V was cut by 3 bases and J by 5 bases, with 10 bases left in between. In germline, CDR1 is LGHNA, CDR2 YNFKEQ. The CDR3 region has the DNA TGTGCCAGCAGCCAGGAAGAAGGGACTGAAGCTTTCTTT. The encoded protein is CASSQEEGTEAFF.

Relative to its sample, this clone is medium-sized (0.01 to 0.1%). V is TRBV9 and J is TRBJ2-7, with 7 bases aligning to TRBD2. The CDR3 covers 13 residues. V was clipped by 0 bases and J by 7 bases; unmatched bases: 4. Germline V gene sequence: CDR1 SGDLS, CDR2 YYNGEE. The CDR3 nucleotides read TGTGCCAGCAGCGTAGTCGACGGGGGGGAGCAGTACTTC. This gives the protein CASSVVDGGEQYF.

This clone was picked up a small number of times. A read error may account for a junction end that differs from germline. This chain connects TRBV30 to TRBJ2-1; 9 bases are shared with TRBD2. Looked up from germline, CDR1 is GTSNPN and CDR2 is SVGIG (reference sequence). This CDR3 has 21 amino acids. This CDR3 is CAWSVGSPIAGAYSTPDDLVF. The CDR3 bases are TGTGCCTGGAGTGTCGGGTCACCGATAGCGGGAGCTTATTCCACCCCAGACGACTTGGTCTTC.

DNA for the CDR3: TGCGCCAGCAGCCAAGAGGGGCCGGGACAGGGGGTCTACGAGCAGTACTTC. Encoded protein: CASSQEGPGQGVYEQYF. This chain uses TRBV4-1 with TRBJ2-7, with TRBD1 matching over 11 bases. The junction had 7 bases not matched to a gene; V was cut back by 0 bases and J by 3 bases. Germline V gene sequence: CDR1 MGHRA, CDR2 YSYEKL. The CDR3 loop spans 17 amino acids.

The rearrangement joins TRBV7-6 to TRBJ1-6; D not resolved. Per the germline V gene, CDR1 is SGHVS and CDR2 is FNYEAQ. The CDR3 covers 17 residues. Trimming pared 5 bases from V and 9 bases from J, leaving 23 bases between. This CDR3 reads CASSPQAPEGEPSPLHF. CDR3 bases: TGTGCCAGCAGCCCACAAGCACCGGAGGGTGAACCTTCACCCCTCCACTTT.

This clone is medium-sized (0.01 to 0.1%) in the sample. Other DNA sequences in this specimen translate into the identical CDR3. The rearrangement joins TRBV4-2 to TRBJ1-1; D ambiguous. Germline loops: CDR1 LGHNA, CDR2 YNFKEQ. This CDR3 has 13 amino acids. Trimming removed 0 bases at V and 5 bases at J, with 7 bases between. The CDR3 DNA reads TGTGCCAGCAGCCAAGAAAGAGGTACTGAAGCTTTCTTT. Protein sequence: CASSQERGTEAFF.

About this clone itself: The sample carries other DNA sequences with the same CDR3. The V call is TRBV5-6, the J call TRBJ1-1; D gene ambiguous. V dropped 0 bases and J dropped 1 base, with 16 bases sitting between them. Per the germline V gene, CDR1 is SGHDT and CDR2 is YYEEEE. This CDR3 region has 17 residues. The CDR3 protein is CASSLEPGLLENTEAFF. CDR3 coding DNA: TGTGCCAGCAGCTTGGAGCCGGGCCTTCTTGAGAACACTGAAGCTTTCTTT.

The chain links TRBV15 to TRBJ2-5, with 9 bases identical to TRBD2. This CDR3 spans 16 amino acids. The V gene end was trimmed by 4 bases and the J gene end by 4 bases; junction bases not matched to a gene: 10. Per germline, CDR1 LNHNV and CDR2 YYDKDF (reference sequence). The chain's CDR3 is CATSTGGGADGETQYF. For the CDR3, the DNA is TGTGCCACCAGCACAGGCGGGGGGGCGGATGGAGAGACCCAGTACTTC.

By its share, this clone is large. V and J are TRBV4-2 and TRBJ2-7; D call uncertain. This CDR3 contains 13 residues. V lost 0 bases, J lost 6 bases, and 9 bases lay in between. Germline CDR1 and CDR2: LGHNA and YNFKEQ. This CDR3 reads CASSQEMGSEQYF. The DNA of the CDR3 is TGTGCCAGCAGCCAAGAGATGGGATCCGAGCAGTACTTC.

This clone is medium-sized. The V call is TRBV4-3, the J call TRBJ1-1, with D maybe TRBD1 (5 bases). Trimming pared 0 bases from V and 10 bases from J, leaving 18 bases between. This CDR3 spans 15 amino acids. The germline gives CDR1 LGHNA, CDR2 YSLEER. The CDR3 coding sequence is TGCGCCAGCAGCCAAGAGCCGGGAGGCACGGGGGGAGCTTTCTTT. Amino acid sequence: CASSQEPGGTGGAFF.

By share, this clone ranks as medium-sized. V and J are TRBV4-2 and TRBJ2-1, with 9 bases that match TRBD2. This CDR3 comprises 16 residues. CDR1 LGHNA and CDR2 YNFKEQ come from the germline V gene. The J segment lost 12 bases and the V segment lost 0 bases, leaving 12 bases of the junction unmatched. The CDR3 region has the DNA TGTGCCAGCAGCCAAGAATTGGCAGCGGGAGGAGTCCGGCAGTTCTTC. This sequence encodes CASSQELAAGGVRQFF.

This chain connects TRBV19 to TRBJ2-2; D may be TRBD2 (5 bases). The CDR3 has 15 amino acids. CDR1 is LNHDA, CDR2 SQIVND, per germline (reference sequence). The ends were cut back, 7 bases at V and 6 bases at J, with 18 bases in the middle. CDR3 in amino acids: CASTREVGAPGELFF. The CDR3 nucleotides read TGTGCCAGTACCCGAGAGGTGGGAGCACCCGGGGAGCTGTTTTTT.

The V call is TRBV7-6, the J call TRBJ2-1; 11 bases fit TRBD2. CDR1 is SGHVS, CDR2 FNYEAQ, per germline. The CDR3 has 15 amino acids. The V gene end was trimmed by 3 bases and the J gene end by 7 bases; junction bases not matched to a gene: 5. The DNA of the CDR3 is TGTGCCAGCAGCTTTGAGGTAGCGGGGGGGAATGAGCAGTTCTTC. Its translation: CASSFEVAGGNEQFF.

On this clone itself: Compared with germline, one end of the junction differs, possibly owing to a read error. V is TRBV9 and J is TRBJ2-6, with a weak D call TRBD1 (5 bases). The germline gives CDR1 SGDLS, CDR2 YYNGEE. The CDR3 loop spans 13 amino acids. CDR3 in amino acids: CASSGSGANVPTF. CDR3 DNA sequence: TGTGCCAGCAGCGGTTCTGGGGCCAACGTCCCGACTTTC.

Turning to this clone: At the DNA level, this CDR3 is encoded by other sequences in the same sample as well. The chain couples TRBV11-2 to TRBJ2-7; 7 bases line up with TRBD2. Germline lookup yields CDR1 SGHAT and CDR2 FQNNGV. V shed 0 bases and J 6 bases; nucleotides not matched to a gene: 8. The CDR3 loop spans 15 amino acids. CDR3 amino acids: CASSLEAGPWGEQYF. DNA for the CDR3: TGTGCCAGCAGCTTAGAAGCGGGACCCTGGGGCGAGCAGTACTTC.

This clone is labeled as medium-sized. The J gene is TRBJ2-3, the V gene TRBV27; D possibly corresponds to TRBD2 (6 bases). The ends were cut back, 3 bases at V and 4 bases at J, with 20 bases in the middle. The CDR3 has 17 residues. Germline CDR1 is MNHEY and CDR2 is SMNVEV (reference sequence). In DNA, the CDR3 is TGTGCCAGCAGTTTCGCCCCTACTCGGGGGAGCGCAGATACGCAGTATTTT. Encoded protein: CASSFAPTRGSADTQYF.

The chain combines TRBV15 with TRBJ2-1; TRBD2 matches at 12 bases. The germline V gene has CDR1 LNHNV and CDR2 YYDKDF (reference sequence). The junction had 21 bases not matched to a gene; V was cut back by 5 bases and J by 7 bases. The CDR3 sequence is 20 residues long. The CDR3 coding sequence is TGTGCCACCAGCCCTGGTGGCGTGGGGGCGCTAGCGGGGGGGCCTAATGAGCAGTTCTTC. Amino acid sequence: CATSPGGVGALAGGPNEQFF.

This clone is categorized as medium-sized. The chain joins TRBV7-2 to TRBJ2-5; 12 positions agree with TRBD2. This CDR3 is 18 amino acids long. The germline V gene encodes CDR1 SGHTA and CDR2 FQGNSA. V lost 0 bases to trimming and J lost 0 bases; unmatched junction nucleotides: 5. CDR3 amino acids: CASSLALTSGGYQETQYF. For the CDR3, the DNA is TGTGCCAGCAGCTTAGCCTTGACTAGCGGGGGATACCAAGAGACCCAGTACTTC.

This clone is deemed medium-sized (0.01 to 0.1%). The J gene is TRBJ2-7, the V gene TRBV19, with 8 bases identical to TRBD2. V lost 3 bases to trimming and J lost 3 bases; unmatched junction nucleotides: 10. Germline V gene data show CDR1 as LNHDA and CDR2 as SQIVND (reference sequence). The CDR3 extends over 16 amino acids. The CDR3 bases are TGTGCCAGTAGTATTGGTATTGCGGGGGGTAACTACGAGCAGTACTTC. Its protein product is CASSIGIAGGNYEQYF. The full variable domain, in which reference TRBV19 and TRBJ2-7 provide the parts outside the CDR3, is DGGITQSPKYLFRKEGQNVTLSCEQNLNHDAMYWYRQDPGQGLRLIYYSQIVNDFQKGDIAEGYSVSREKKESFPLTVTSAQKNPTAFYLCASSIGIAGGNYEQYFGPGTRLTVT.

In its sample, this clone ranks as medium-sized. In the same sample, other DNA sequences code for this CDR3. The J gene is TRBJ1-4, the V gene TRBV2; D is undetermined. Looked up from germline, CDR1 is SNHLY and CDR2 is FYNNEI. The V end lost 1 base, the J end lost 2 bases, and 5 bases lay between the germline ends. This CDR3 has 14 amino acids. The CDR3 DNA sequence: TGTGCCAGCAGTGAAGAGGGCACTAATGAAAAACTGTTTTTT. Translating gives CASSEEGTNEKLFF.

This clone was observed a handful of times. This same CDR3 is encoded by further DNA sequences in the sample. The V and J genes are TRBV4-2 and TRBJ1-1, with D tentatively TRBD1 (6 bases). The CDR3 is 13 amino acids. The germline CDR1 and CDR2 sequences are LGHNA and YNFKEQ. V was clipped by 3 bases and J by 4 bases, with 9 bases between them. The chain's CDR3 is CASSQETGTEAFF. Written as DNA, the CDR3 is TGTGCCAGCAGCCAGGAGACAGGCACTGAAGCTTTCTTT.

The chain carries TRBV4-2 and TRBJ2-7, with a tentative D call TRBD1 (5 bases). This CDR3 is 15 amino acids long. The V gene lost 0 bases and the J gene lost 7 bases, with 16 bases spanning the gap. Per germline, CDR1 LGHNA and CDR2 YNFKEQ. The CDR3 spells CASSQEMGPYGEQYF. DNA of the CDR3: TGTGCCAGCAGCCAAGAGATGGGGCCCTACGGGGAGCAGTACTTC.

Sample share makes this clone medium-sized. The chain combines TRBV18 with TRBJ2-1; D not certain. The CDR3 consists of 14 residues. Germline V gene sequence: CDR1 KGHSH, CDR2 LQKENI. V was cut by 5 bases and J by 5 bases, with 13 bases left in between. The CDR3 loop is CASSTPRRDNEQFF. DNA for the CDR3: TGTGCCAGCTCAACCCCAAGACGCGACAATGAGCAGTTCTTC.

This clone is medium-sized (0.01 to 0.1%) within its sample. This chain links TRBV18 with TRBJ2-5, with 13 bases aligning to TRBD2. Germline V gene sequence: CDR1 KGHSH, CDR2 LQKENI. This CDR3 has 18 residues. Germline trimming cut 1 base from V and 5 bases from J; bases unmatched to any gene: 10. The CDR3 sequence is CASSPLETSGGLVETQYF. CDR3 DNA sequence: TGTGCCAGCTCACCACTGGAGACTAGCGGGGGGCTGGTGGAGACCCAGTACTTC. Drawing the rest from reference TRBV18 and TRBJ2-5, the complete variable domain is NAGVMQNPRHLVRRRGQEARLRCSPMKGHSHVYWYRQLPEEGLKFMVYLQKENIIDESGMPKERFSAEFPKEGPSILRIQQVVRGDSAAYFCASSPLETSGGLVETQYFGPGTRLLVL.

This clone was counted a few times. Different DNA sequences within this sample yield the same CDR3. The chain has TRBV4-1 and TRBJ1-1; the D is unclear. The CDR3 runs 13 residues. From germline, CDR1 is MGHRA and CDR2 YSYEKL. The V gene lost 1 base and the J gene lost 1 base, with 4 bases spanning the gap. The CDR3 DNA sequence: TGCGCCAGCAGCCAAGTTAAGAACACTGAAGCTTTCTTT. Translation: CASSQVKNTEAFF.

As for this clone: One base away lies a much larger clone, so this may be a sequencing read error. Other DNA sequences in the same sample also yield this CDR3. The V call is TRBV4-3, the J call TRBJ1-2, with no clear D. There are 15 residues in the CDR3. Trimming took off 0 bases at V and 6 bases at J, with 14 bases between the two ends. Germline V CDR1 and CDR2: LGHNA, YSLEER. The CDR3 loop reads CASSQEPTGIDGYTF. CDR3 sequence (DNA): TGCGCCAGCAGCCAAGAACCGACCGGGATTGATGGCTACACCTTC.